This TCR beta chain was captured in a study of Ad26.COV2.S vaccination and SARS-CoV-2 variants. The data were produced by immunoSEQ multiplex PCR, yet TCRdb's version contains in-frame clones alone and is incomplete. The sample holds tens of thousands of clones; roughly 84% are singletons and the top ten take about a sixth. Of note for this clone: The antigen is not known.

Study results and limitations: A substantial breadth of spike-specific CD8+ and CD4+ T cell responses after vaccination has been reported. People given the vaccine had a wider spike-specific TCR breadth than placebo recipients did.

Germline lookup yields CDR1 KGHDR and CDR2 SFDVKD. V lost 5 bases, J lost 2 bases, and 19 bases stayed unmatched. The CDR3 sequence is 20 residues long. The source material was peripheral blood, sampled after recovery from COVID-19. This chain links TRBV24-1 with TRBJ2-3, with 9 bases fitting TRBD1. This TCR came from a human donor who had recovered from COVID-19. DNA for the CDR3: TGTGCCACCAGTGTGAGTGGAAGCAAACAGGGGGCATACATCACAGATACGCAGTATTTT. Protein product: CATSVSGSKQGAYITDTQYF.